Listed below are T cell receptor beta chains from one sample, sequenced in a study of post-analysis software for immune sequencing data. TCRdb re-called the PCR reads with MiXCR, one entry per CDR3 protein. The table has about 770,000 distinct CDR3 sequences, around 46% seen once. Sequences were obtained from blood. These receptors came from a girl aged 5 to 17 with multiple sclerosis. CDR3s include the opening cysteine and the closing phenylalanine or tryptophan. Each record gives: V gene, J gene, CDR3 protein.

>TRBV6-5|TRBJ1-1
CASSYESRQGILNTEAFF
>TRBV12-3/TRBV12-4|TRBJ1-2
CASSFNGPFDGYTF
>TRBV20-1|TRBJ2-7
CSARGNSAYEQYF
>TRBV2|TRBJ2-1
CASGFGQVNEQFF
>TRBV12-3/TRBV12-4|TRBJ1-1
CASSPKGGTEAFF
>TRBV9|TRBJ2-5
CASSKTSTETQYF
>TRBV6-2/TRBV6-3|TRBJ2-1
CASSELAGVYNEQFF
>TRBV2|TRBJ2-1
CATRGRNYNEQFF
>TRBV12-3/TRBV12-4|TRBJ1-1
CASSLRDTEAFF
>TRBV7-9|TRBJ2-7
CASSLVPPGTYEQYF
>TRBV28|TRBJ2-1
CASTGVRDDEQFF
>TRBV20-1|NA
CSASAGTSTYEQYF
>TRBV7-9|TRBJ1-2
CASSPTVRDGYTF
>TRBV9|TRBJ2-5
CASSVSEGQETQYF